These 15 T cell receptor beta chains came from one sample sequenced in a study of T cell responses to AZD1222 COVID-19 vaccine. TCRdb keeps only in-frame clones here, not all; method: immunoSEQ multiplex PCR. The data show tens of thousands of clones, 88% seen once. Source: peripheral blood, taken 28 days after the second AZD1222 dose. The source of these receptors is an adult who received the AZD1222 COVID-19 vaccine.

DNA of the CDR3: TGCGCCAGCAGTACCCAGGGGATTAGCACAGATACGCAGTATTTT. Its protein is CASSTQGISTDTQYF. The chain links TRBV5-1 to TRBJ2-3; D perhaps matches TRBD1 (6 bases). This CDR3 has 15 amino acids. Per the germline V gene, CDR1 is SGHRS and CDR2 is YFSETQ. V lost 5 bases to trimming and J lost 0 bases, with 13 bases between them.

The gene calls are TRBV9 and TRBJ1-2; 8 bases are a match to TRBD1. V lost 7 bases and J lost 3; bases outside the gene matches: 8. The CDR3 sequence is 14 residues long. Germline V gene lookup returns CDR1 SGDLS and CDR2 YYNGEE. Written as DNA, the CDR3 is TGTGCCAGCCCGCGGACAGGGAGAGACTATGGCTACACCTTC. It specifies CASPRTGRDYGYTF.

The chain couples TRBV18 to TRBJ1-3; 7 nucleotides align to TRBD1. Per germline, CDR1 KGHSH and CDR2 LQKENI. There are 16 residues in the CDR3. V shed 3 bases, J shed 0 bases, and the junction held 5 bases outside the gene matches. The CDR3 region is CASSPGQDLSGNTIYF. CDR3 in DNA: TGTGCCAGCTCACCTGGACAGGACCTCTCTGGAAACACCATATATTTT.

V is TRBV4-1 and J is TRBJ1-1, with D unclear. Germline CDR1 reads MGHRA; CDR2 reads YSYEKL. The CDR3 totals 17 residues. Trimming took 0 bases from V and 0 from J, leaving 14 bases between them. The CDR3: CASSQDAPGSVNTEAFF. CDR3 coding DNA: TGCGCCAGCAGCCAAGATGCCCCGGGCAGCGTGAACACTGAAGCTTTCTTT.

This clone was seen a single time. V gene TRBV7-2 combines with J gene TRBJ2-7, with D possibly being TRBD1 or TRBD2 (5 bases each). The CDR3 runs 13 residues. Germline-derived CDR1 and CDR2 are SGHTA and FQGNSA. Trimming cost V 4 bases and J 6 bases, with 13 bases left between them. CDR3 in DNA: TGTGCCAGCAGCTACGAGGGACGGACCGAGCAGTACTTC. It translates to CASSYEGRTEQYF.

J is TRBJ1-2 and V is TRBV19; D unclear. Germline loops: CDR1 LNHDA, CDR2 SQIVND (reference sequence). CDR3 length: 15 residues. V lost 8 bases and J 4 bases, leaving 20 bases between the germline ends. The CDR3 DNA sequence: TGTGCCAGTCACCCGGGTCGGCGGATACTCTATGGCTACACCTTC. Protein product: CASHPGRRILYGYTF.

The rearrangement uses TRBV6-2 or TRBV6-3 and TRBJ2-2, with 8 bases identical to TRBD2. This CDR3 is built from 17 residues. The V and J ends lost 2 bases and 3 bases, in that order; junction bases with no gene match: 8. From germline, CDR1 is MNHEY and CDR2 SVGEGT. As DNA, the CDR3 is TGTGCCAGCAGTTACCGCGTCGGGGGGGCGGACACCGGGGAGCTGTTTTTT. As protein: CASSYRVGGADTGELFF.

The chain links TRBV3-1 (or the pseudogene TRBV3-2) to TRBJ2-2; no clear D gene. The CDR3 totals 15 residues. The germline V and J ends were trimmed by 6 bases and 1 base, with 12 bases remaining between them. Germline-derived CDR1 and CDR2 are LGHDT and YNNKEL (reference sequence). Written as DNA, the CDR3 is TGTGCCAGCAGTCGACCCCGACAGAACACCGGGGAGCTGTTTTTT. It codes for CASSRPRQNTGELFF.

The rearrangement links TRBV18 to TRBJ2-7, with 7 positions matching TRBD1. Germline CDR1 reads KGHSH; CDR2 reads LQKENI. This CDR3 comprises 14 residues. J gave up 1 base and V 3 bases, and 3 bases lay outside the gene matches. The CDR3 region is CASSPPTGSYEQYF. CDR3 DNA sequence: TGTGCCAGCTCACCGCCGACAGGGTCCTACGAGCAGTACTTC.

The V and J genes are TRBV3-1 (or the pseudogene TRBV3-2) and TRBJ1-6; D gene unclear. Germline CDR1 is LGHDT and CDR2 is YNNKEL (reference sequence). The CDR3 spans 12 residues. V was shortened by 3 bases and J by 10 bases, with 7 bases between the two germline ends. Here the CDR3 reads CASSQGDSPLHF. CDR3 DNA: TGTGCCAGCAGCCAGGGAGACTCACCCCTCCACTTT.

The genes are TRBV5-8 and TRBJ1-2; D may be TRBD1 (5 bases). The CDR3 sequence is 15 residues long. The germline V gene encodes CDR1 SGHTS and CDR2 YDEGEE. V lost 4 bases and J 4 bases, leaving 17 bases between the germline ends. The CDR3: CASSIRGPSTYGYTF. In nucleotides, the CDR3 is TGTGCCAGCAGCATCCGGGGACCGTCGACCTATGGCTACACCTTC.

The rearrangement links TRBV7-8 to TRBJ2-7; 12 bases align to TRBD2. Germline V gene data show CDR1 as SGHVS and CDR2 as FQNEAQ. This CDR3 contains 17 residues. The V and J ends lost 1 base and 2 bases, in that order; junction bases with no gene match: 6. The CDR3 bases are TGTGCCAGCAGCTTAGTTTCGGCTAGCGGGGGGGCCTACGAGCAGTACTTC. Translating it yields CASSLVSASGGAYEQYF.

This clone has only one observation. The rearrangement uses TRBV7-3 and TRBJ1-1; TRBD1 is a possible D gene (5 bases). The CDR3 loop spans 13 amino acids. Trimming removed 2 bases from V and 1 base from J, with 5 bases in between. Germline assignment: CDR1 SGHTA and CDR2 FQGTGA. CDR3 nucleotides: TGTGCCAGCAGCTTAGGACAGAACACTGAAGCTTTCTTT. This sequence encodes CASSLGQNTEAFF.

CDR3 amino acids: CASSIAPLGGGASEQFF. Written as DNA, the CDR3 is TGTGCCAGTAGTATAGCCCCCCTCGGCGGGGGGGCCTCTGAGCAGTTCTTC. The chain recombines TRBV19 with TRBJ2-1, with TRBD2 matching 9 bases. This CDR3 region has 17 residues. V lost 1 base to trimming and J lost 9 bases; unmatched junction nucleotides: 13. Germline V lookup: CDR1 LNHDA, CDR2 SQIVND (reference sequence). Using reference TRBV19 and TRBJ2-1 for the parts outside the CDR3, the full variable domain is DGGITQSPKYLFRKEGQNVTLSCEQNLNHDAMYWYRQDPGQGLRLIYYSQIVNDFQKGDIAEGYSVSREKKESFPLTVTSAQKNPTAFYLCASSIAPLGGGASEQFFGPGTRLTVL.

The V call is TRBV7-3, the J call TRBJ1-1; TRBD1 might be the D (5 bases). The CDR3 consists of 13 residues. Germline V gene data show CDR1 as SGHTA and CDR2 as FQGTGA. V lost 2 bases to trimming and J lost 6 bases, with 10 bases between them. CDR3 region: CASSLAQGAEAFF. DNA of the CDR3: TGTGCCAGCAGCTTAGCTCAGGGCGCTGAAGCTTTCTTT.